The clone carrying this T cell receptor (beta chain) came up many times. Its antigen is not identified. This CDR3 is built from 15 residues. V was trimmed by 2 bases and J by 0 bases, leaving 8 bases between them. Per germline, CDR1 SGHRS and CDR2 YFSETQ. This entry is derived from a study of early T cells in non-severe SARS-CoV-2 infection. Study background: Chains stayed unpaired after sequencing of bulk RNA from unsorted whole blood. Study-level findings and limits: VDJdb-based matching was biased toward anti-spike CD8 responses and missed private and CD4 specificities.

Unique molecular identifiers were attached to individual cDNA molecules. TCRdb passed the 5' RACE reads through MiXCR, listing each CDR3 protein once. The sample lists tens of thousands of distinct CDR3 sequences, 8% to 9% occurring once. This chain joins TRBV5-1 and TRBJ2-2; possible D gene TRBD1, 6 bases. Sequenced: whole blood. This TCR was sampled from an adult who was a healthcare worker with PCR-confirmed SARS-CoV-2 infection or an uninfected control (not recorded which). DNA of the CDR3: TGCGCCAGCAGCTTAGGGACACCGAACACCGGGGAGCTGTTTTTT. Encoded protein: CASSLGTPNTGELFF. Together with reference TRBV5-1 and TRBJ2-2, the CDR3 gives the full variable domain: KAGVTQTPRYLIKTRGQQVTLSCSPISGHRSVSWYQQTPGQGLQFLFEYFSETQRNKGNFPGRFSGRQFSNSRSEMNVSTLELGDSALYLCASSLGTPNTGELFFGEGSRLTVL.